This T cell receptor (beta chain) was found in a study of blood T cell repertoires in COVID-19. Sequenced by immunoSEQ multiplex PCR; TCRdb stores in-frame clones only, minus some. Of roughly 100,000 clones in the sample, roughly 79% are singletons; the top ten hold just under 10%. This CDR3 is 16 amino acids long. V was clipped by 0 bases and J by 5 bases; unmatched bases: 5. The germline V gene encodes CDR1 SGHTA and CDR2 FQGNSA. V is TRBV7-2 and J is TRBJ1-4, with 8 bases aligning to TRBD1. The specimen was peripheral blood. The source of this sequence is a woman at least 80 years old with acute or convalescent COVID-19. The CDR3 here is CASSLAYTGGNEKLFF. The CDR3 DNA reads TGTGCCAGCAGCTTAGCGTATACAGGGGGGAATGAAAAACTGTTTTTT.